A selection of T cell receptor beta chains follows, all from one sample in a study of T cell responses to AZD1222 COVID-19 vaccine. The protocol was immunoSEQ multiplex PCR, while the TCRdb copy is restricted to in-frame clones and leaves out a portion. Of approximately 150,000 clones detected, roughly 92% appear once; the ten largest clones hold about 5%. The source was peripheral blood, collected on day 0 of AZD1222 vaccination. These receptors all come from an adult in good health. Each CDR3 is given with its conserved first and last residue. The D gene is left open where the match is weak. Rows give clone size only sometimes, using once, few, many, or a class for an expanded clone.

>13|NA|TRBJ1-5|TRBV30|NA
TGTGCCTGGAGTTTTAGAAGCAATCAGCCCCAGCATTTT
CAWSFRSNQPQHF
>13|NA|TRBJ2-5|TRBV11-1|NA
TGTGCCAGCAGCACGAGCAGGGAAGAGACCCAGTACTTC
CASSTSREETQYF
>14|NA|TRBJ2-6|TRBV6-5|NA
TGTGCCAGCATTTCTGGGTCTGGGGCCAACGTCCTGACTTTC
CASISGSGANVLTF
>15|NA|TRBJ2-7|TRBV27|NA
TGTGCCAGCAGTTTATTGTCAAGGCAGGGACTCGAGCAGTACTTC
CASSLLSRQGLEQYF
>13|NA|TRBJ1-1|TRBV10-1|NA
TGCGCCAGCAGTGAGACAGCAAACACTGAAGCTTTCTTT
CASSETANTEAFF
>14|TRBD1|TRBJ1-5|TRBV19|NA
TGTGCCAGTAGTCGGGACAGGGCTAATCAGCCCCAGCATTTT
CASSRDRANQPQHF
>15|NA|TRBJ2-1|TRBV19|NA
TGTGCCAGTAGTATAGGCGGGATCTCCTACAATGAGCAGTTCTTC
CASSIGGISYNEQFF
>13|NA|TRBJ1-1|TRBV5-4|NA
TGTGCCAGCAGCTTGGACATCAACACTGAAGCTTTCTTT
CASSLDINTEAFF
>18|TRBD2|TRBJ2-3|TRBV27|NA
TGTGCCAGCAGTTTAGAGGGACTAGCGGGAGCGGGTACAGATACGCAGTATTTT
CASSLEGLAGAGTDTQYF
>12|NA|TRBJ1-5|TRBV7-9|NA
TGTGCCAGCAGCTCTAACCGGGACCCACAGCATTTT
CASSSNRDPQHF
>12|NA|TRBJ1-2|TRBV30|NA
TGTGCCTGGAGTGTAGAAACCTATGGCTACACCTTC
CAWSVETYGYTF
>13|NA|TRBJ1-3|TRBV29-1|NA
TGCAGCGTTCAGGGACCCTCTGGAAACACCATATATTTT
CSVQGPSGNTIYF
>15|NA|TRBJ1-1|TRBV5-1|NA
TGCGCCAGCAGTCGGCAGCCTAAGGGGTACACTGAAGCTTTCTTT
CASSRQPKGYTEAFF
>13|TRBD2|TRBJ2-1|TRBV2|NA
TGTGCCAGCAGAGCGACTAGCCTGGATGAGCAGTTCTTC
CASRATSLDEQFF
>14|NA|TRBJ2-7|TRBV11-2|NA
TGTGCCAGCAGCTTAGAAGTAGCAGGCTACGAGCAGTACTTC
CASSLEVAGYEQYF
>13|NA|TRBJ1-5|TRBV3-1/TRBV3-2|NA
TGTGCCAGCAGCCAAAACAGCCGTCAGCCCCAGCATTTT
CASSQNSRQPQHF
>15|NA|TRBJ2-2|TRBV6-5|NA
TGTGCCAGCAGTTACTCGATCAGGGGCACCGGGGAGCTGTTTTTT
CASSYSIRGTGELFF
>14|TRBD1|TRBJ1-2|TRBV7-2|few
TGTGCCAGCAGCTTCCCCGGACAGGGCTATGGCTACACCTTC
CASSFPGQGYGYTF
>14|NA|TRBJ1-2|TRBV5-6|once
TGTGCCAGCAGCTTGTGGGGGACTAACTATGGCTACACCTTC
CASSLWGTNYGYTF
>16|TRBD1|TRBJ2-3|TRBV5-8|NA
TGTGCCAGCAGCATGGGGGGGACAGGGGGCTGGGATACGCAGTATTTT
CASSMGGTGGWDTQYF
>13|NA|TRBJ1-2|TRBV6-5|once
TGTGCCAGCAGTTACGAGGGGAACTATGGCTACACCTTC
CASSYEGNYGYTF
>13|TRBD1|TRBJ1-1|TRBV27|once
TGTGCCAGCAGTTTATCGGGACAGACTGAAGCTTTCTTT
CASSLSGQTEAFF
>13|NA|TRBJ1-1|TRBV10-3|NA
TGTGCCATCAGTGGGCAGGAGAACACTGAAGCTTTCTTT
CAISGQENTEAFF
>13|NA|TRBJ1-2|TRBV12-3/TRBV12-4|few
TGTGCCAGCACCATTCGGACGGGCCATGGCTACACCTTC
CASTIRTGHGYTF